This is a list of T cell receptor beta chains from one sample in a study of T-cell reconstitution after alpha-beta-depleted transplantation in children. TCRdb redid the calling of the PCR reads with MiXCR, one entry per CDR3 protein. The top ten clones hold 6.2% of a sample with over 200,000 distinct CDR3 sequences, approximately 10% of them seen once. The starting material was PBMCs from the stem cell graft donor, obtained from the stem cell graft. These receptor sequences come from a human donor who donated a stem cell graft to a child with acute lymphoblastic leukemia. Each CDR3 is given with its conserved first and last residue. D genes are given only for firm matches. Where a row states a size, it is once, few, many or the class of an expanded clone; other rows omit it.

many | TRBJ2-3 | NA | TRBV4-2 | TGTGCCAGCAGCCAAGAGGGGGGGCCGGCAGATACGCAGTATTTT | CASSQEGGPADTQYF
few | TRBJ1-6 | NA | TRBV6-5 | TGTGCCAGCAGTTACAATGAGGGCAGACCGGGTTCACCCCTCCACTTT | CASSYNEGRPGSPLHF
few | TRBJ2-7 | TRBD2 | TRBV20-1 | TGCAGTGCTAAGAGACTAGCGGGCCCACCCCATCCAACATCCTACGAGCAGTACTTC | CSAKRLAGPPHPTSYEQYF
NA | TRBJ2-5 | TRBD2 | TRBV28 | TGTGCCAGCAGCCATGGGGGGGGAGTACAAGAGACCCAGTACTTC | CASSHGGGVQETQYF
many | TRBJ2-2 | NA | TRBV7-9 | TGTGCCAGCCACCATCCGGGTACGAACACCGGGGAGCTGTTTTTT | CASHHPGTNTGELFF
NA | TRBJ2-3 | NA | TRBV12-3/TRBV12-4 | TGTGCCAGCAGTCCGGACCGAAACACAGATACGCAGTATTTT | CASSPDRNTDTQYF
many | TRBJ2-3 | TRBD1 | TRBV4-1 | TGCGCCAGCAGCCGCGACACCGGGACAGGGGCCACAGATACGCAGTATTTT | CASSRDTGTGATDTQYF
few | TRBJ2-5 | TRBD2 | TRBV29-1 | TGCAGCGCCCGGGCGGGGGGCAGAGAGACCCAGTACTTC | CSARAGGRETQYF
NA | TRBJ1-2 | TRBD1 | TRBV20-1 | TGCAGTGCTAGGCTCGACAGGGGGATATATGGCTACACCTTC | CSARLDRGIYGYTF
many | TRBJ2-2 | TRBD2 | TRBV6-1 | TGTGCCAGCAGTCGATTTAGCGGGGGGGCGAACACCGGGGAGCTGTTTTTT | CASSRFSGGANTGELFF
many | TRBJ1-5 | NA | TRBV20-1 | TGCAGTGCTAGAGCGGACCGTGGCAATCAGCCCCAGCATTTT | CSARADRGNQPQHF
few | TRBJ2-7 | TRBD1 | TRBV12-3/TRBV12-4 | TGTGCCAGCAGTTTCGTCGGGACAGGGGAAAGTGCGCAGTACTTC | CASSFVGTGESAQYF
few | TRBJ2-1 | TRBD1 | TRBV12-3/TRBV12-4 | TGTGCCAGCAGTTTGGGGGACAGGGGCTACAATGAGCAGTTCTTC | CASSLGDRGYNEQFF
many | TRBJ2-2 | NA | TRBV24-1 | TGTGCCACCACCAAGGGGGTTACCGGGGAGCTGTTTTTT | CATTKGVTGELFF
NA | TRBJ1-2 | NA | TRBV2 | TGTGCCAGCAGCATTGGACTGGGCTATGGCTACACCTTC | CASSIGLGYGYTF
many | TRBJ1-4 | NA | TRBV5-1 | TGCGCCAGCAGCTTGTCGACAGGAGGCGGGAATGAAAAACTGTTTTTT | CASSLSTGGGNEKLFF